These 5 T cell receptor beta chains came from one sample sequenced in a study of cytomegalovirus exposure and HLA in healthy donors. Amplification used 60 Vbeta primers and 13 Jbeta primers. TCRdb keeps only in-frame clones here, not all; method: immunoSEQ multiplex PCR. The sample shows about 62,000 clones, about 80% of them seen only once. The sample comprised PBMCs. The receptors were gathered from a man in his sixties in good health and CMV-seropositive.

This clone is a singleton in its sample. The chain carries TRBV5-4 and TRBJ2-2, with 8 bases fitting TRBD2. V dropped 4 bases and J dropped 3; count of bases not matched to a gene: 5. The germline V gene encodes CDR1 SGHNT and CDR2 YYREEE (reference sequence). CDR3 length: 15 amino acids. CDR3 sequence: CASSTLRGDTGELFF. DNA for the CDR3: TGTGCCAGCAGCACTTTGCGGGGGGACACCGGGGAGCTGTTTTTT.

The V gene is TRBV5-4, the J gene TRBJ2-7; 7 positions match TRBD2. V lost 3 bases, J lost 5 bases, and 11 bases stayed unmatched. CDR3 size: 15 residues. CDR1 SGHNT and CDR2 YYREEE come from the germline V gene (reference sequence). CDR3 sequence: CASSSPLGRGDEQYF. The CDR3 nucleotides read TGTGCCAGCAGCTCCCCCTTGGGACGGGGGGACGAGCAGTACTTC. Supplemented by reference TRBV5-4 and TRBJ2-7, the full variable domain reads ETGVTQSPTHLIKTRGQQVTLRCSSQSGHNTVSWYQQALGQGPQFIFQYYREEENGRGNFPPRFSGLQFPNYSSELNVNALELDDSALYLCASSSPLGRGDEQYFGPGTRLTVT.

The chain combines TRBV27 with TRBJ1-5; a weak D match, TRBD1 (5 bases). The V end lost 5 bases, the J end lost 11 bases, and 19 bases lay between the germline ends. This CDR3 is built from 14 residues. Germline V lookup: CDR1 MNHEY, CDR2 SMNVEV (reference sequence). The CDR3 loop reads CASSPRGFRTAQHF. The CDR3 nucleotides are TGTGCCAGCAGTCCCCGGGGGTTTCGCACGGCCCAGCATTTT.

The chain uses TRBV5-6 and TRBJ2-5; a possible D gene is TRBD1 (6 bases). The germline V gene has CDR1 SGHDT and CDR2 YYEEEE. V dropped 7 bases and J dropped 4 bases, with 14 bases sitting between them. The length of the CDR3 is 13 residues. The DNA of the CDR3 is TGTGCCAGCGGTTTTACAGGGCCAGAGACCCAGTACTTC. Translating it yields CASGFTGPETQYF.

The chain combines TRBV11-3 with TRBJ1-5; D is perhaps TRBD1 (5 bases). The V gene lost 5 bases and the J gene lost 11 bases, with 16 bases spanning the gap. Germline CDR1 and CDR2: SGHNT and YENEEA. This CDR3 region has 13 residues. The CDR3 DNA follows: TGTGCCAGCAGCCCAGGGCCCAGGGCGTCCCAGCATTTT. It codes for CASSPGPRASQHF. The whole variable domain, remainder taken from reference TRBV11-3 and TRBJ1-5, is EAGVVQSPRYKIIEKKQPVAFWCNPISGHNTLYWYLQNLGQGPELLIRYENEEAVDDSQLPKDRFSAERLKGVDSTLKIQPAELGDSAVYLCASSPGPRASQHFGDGTRLSIL.